This is a list of T cell receptor beta chains from one sample in a study of OX40 agonist ivuxolimab in advanced cancers. The repertoire was sequenced with immunoSEQ multiplex PCR; TCRdb's copy has only in-frame clones and lacks some. Of 70,000 or so clones in the sample, more than 75% are singletons; the top ten hold under 0.85%. The sample was CD4+ or CD8+ T cells sorted from blood, taken in a trial of the OX40 agonist ivuxolimab. The receptors derive from an adult with an advanced solid tumor such as melanoma, head and neck, liver or kidney cancer. CDR3s include the opening cysteine and the closing phenylalanine or tryptophan. Each record gives: D gene, J gene, V gene, clone size, CDR3 DNA, CDR3 protein. A D gene is named only where the DNA matches it firmly. Clone sizes are given selectively: once, few, many, or a class where the clone is expanded.

d_call: -; j_call: TRBJ1-1; v_call: TRBV30; clone_size: -; cdr3_nt: TGTGCCTGGAGAACAGGGCACTCAAACACTGAAGCTTTCTTT; cdr3_aa: CAWRTGHSNTEAFF
d_call: TRBD1; j_call: TRBJ2-5; v_call: TRBV5-1; clone_size: -; cdr3_nt: TGCGCCAGCAGCTTGTGGGGGACAGGGGAGGCAGAGACCCAGTACTTC; cdr3_aa: CASSLWGTGEAETQYF
d_call: -; j_call: TRBJ1-1; v_call: TRBV6-1; clone_size: -; cdr3_nt: TGTGCCAGCAGGGGGGGGGTGGTAGAAGCTTTCTTT; cdr3_aa: CASRGGVVEAFF
d_call: -; j_call: TRBJ2-1; v_call: TRBV9; clone_size: -; cdr3_nt: TGTGCCAGCAGCGTCCGTGACAATGAGCAGTTCTTC; cdr3_aa: CASSVRDNEQFF
d_call: -; j_call: TRBJ1-4; v_call: TRBV18; clone_size: few; cdr3_nt: TGTGCCAGCTCTCCAACCCTCAGGGTGGCCGCGAATGAAAAACTGTTTTTT; cdr3_aa: CASSPTLRVAANEKLFF
d_call: TRBD1; j_call: TRBJ2-1; v_call: TRBV18; clone_size: -; cdr3_nt: TGTGCCAGCTCACGAGGGACAGGGACTAATGAGCAGTTCTTC; cdr3_aa: CASSRGTGTNEQFF
d_call: -; j_call: TRBJ1-2; v_call: TRBV19; clone_size: -; cdr3_nt: TGTGCCAGCAGGGGCGGAGGCTACACCTTC; cdr3_aa: CASRGGGYTF
d_call: -; j_call: TRBJ1-6; v_call: TRBV30; clone_size: few; cdr3_nt: TGTGCCTGGAGGCAAGAGAGCTCCTATAATTCACCCCTCCACTTT; cdr3_aa: CAWRQESSYNSPLHF
d_call: TRBD1; j_call: TRBJ1-5; v_call: TRBV10-2; clone_size: once; cdr3_nt: TGCGCCAGCAGGGAGGGGGCCCTGGGCAATCAGCCCCAGCATTTT; cdr3_aa: CASREGALGNQPQHF
d_call: -; j_call: TRBJ2-7; v_call: TRBV5-1; clone_size: few; cdr3_nt: TGCGCCAGCAGCTTGGGCCTTTCCGAGCAGTACTTC; cdr3_aa: CASSLGLSEQYF
d_call: -; j_call: TRBJ2-7; v_call: TRBV7-2; clone_size: -; cdr3_nt: TGTGCCAGCAGCTCTCGGACAGTTAGCTCCTACGAGCAGTACTTC; cdr3_aa: CASSSRTVSSYEQYF
d_call: -; j_call: TRBJ1-6; v_call: TRBV7-2; clone_size: -; cdr3_nt: TGTGCCAGCAGCCTCCTGAGGTCACCCCTCCACTTT; cdr3_aa: CASSLLRSPLHF
d_call: -; j_call: TRBJ1-4; v_call: TRBV19; clone_size: -; cdr3_nt: TGTGCCAGTAGTACCGGTCCAATGGGGGAAAAACTGTTTTTT; cdr3_aa: CASSTGPMGEKLFF
d_call: -; j_call: TRBJ1-6; v_call: TRBV5-6; clone_size: -; cdr3_nt: TGTGCCAGCAGCTTGGCTGTGGGGGTTGGGGATTCACCCCTCCACTTT; cdr3_aa: CASSLAVGVGDSPLHF
d_call: -; j_call: TRBJ1-1; v_call: TRBV21-1; clone_size: -; cdr3_nt: TGTGCCAGCAAGTCCAGGCAGGGGGGAACTGAAGCTTTCTTT; cdr3_aa: CASKSRQGGTEAFF